One TCR beta chain is described in this entry. The antigen is unknown. The PCR ran on 60 Vbeta and 13 Jbeta primers. Produced via immunoSEQ multiplex PCR; TCRdb's table is partial and in-frame only. Altogether about 200,000 clones are present, more than 75% being singletons, with the ten largest covering approximately 0.4%. The data were obtained in a study of cytomegalovirus exposure and HLA in healthy donors. Whole-study results and caveats: An assumption of roughly uniform sequencing depth across donors underlay the presence/absence analyses. Cytomegalovirus association was listed for 170 or so TCR beta chains.

The CDR3 is 17 amino acids. Germline-derived CDR1 and CDR2 are LGHNA and YNFKEQ. V lost 0 bases to trimming and J lost 0 bases; unmatched junction nucleotides: 5. This TCR was recovered from a male donor in good health and CMV-seropositive. The chain is built from TRBV4-2 and TRBJ1-3; 7 bases agree with TRBD1. The material sequenced was PBMCs. The CDR3 DNA is TGTGCCAGCAGCCAAGAGTCAGGGGGGATCTCTGGAAACACCATATATTTT. Its protein product is CASSQESGGISGNTIYF.